Below, one TCR beta chain is given with its context. Its cognate antigen has yet to be identified. This sample is part of a study of control samples from healthy donors and cancer patients (dated by TCRdb to 2020 to 2022). Receptor libraries were prepared by the immunoSEQ multiplex PCR assay. The table comes from immuneACCESS by way of TCRdb, which keeps in-frame sequences with V and J called. Part of the clones is missing from these tables; in studies checked, under half for an unresolved V gene and the rest for unknown reasons. This sample's table lists around 190,000 clones. Jointly, the top ten make up approximately 2.2% of the sample. From its cysteine to its phenylalanine, the CDR3 spans 13 amino acids. The only DNA kept is the CDR3, 39 bases in frame from the first base. From the germline V gene (reference sequence), CDR1 is LNHDA and CDR2 is SQIVND. V is cut by 9 bases and J by 2 bases, and the space between the germline ends is 12 bases.

This chain is built from TRBV19 and TRBJ2-3; the D segment could be TRBD1, given 6 matching bases. The receptor comes from a woman in her 30s in good health. Specimen: blood. The CDR3 is CASADRSTDTQYF. The nucleotide sequence is TGTGCCAGCGCTGACAGGTCCACAGATACGCAGTATTTT.